This T cell receptor (beta chain) comes out of a study of cytomegalovirus exposure and HLA in healthy donors. Turning to the study itself: In an early release, HLA-typed donors contributed tens of millions of unique TCR sequences. Study observations and caveats: A later analysis reportedly found fewer N-insertions in an Asian-associated ancestry cluster than the approximately 730-donor mean. V- and J-gene trimming in TCR beta was tied to a missense DCLRE1C variant by an analysis performed later.

V was cut by 1 base and J by 4 bases, with 4 bases left in between. Germline V gene lookup returns CDR1 SEHNR and CDR2 FQNEAQ (reference sequence). This CDR3 has 12 residues. The PCR used 60 Vbeta and 13 Jbeta primers. Profiled with immunoSEQ multiplex PCR; TCRdb holds only in-frame clones, not every one. The sample has 120,000 or so clones, 75% to 85% seen once. Regarding this clone: Its matching antigen is unknown.

This chain uses TRBV7-9 with TRBJ1-2, with unresolved D. The sample was PBMCs. The source is a woman aged 45-60 years in good health and CMV-seropositive. DNA of the CDR3: TGTGCCAGCAGCTTAGACACCTATGGCTACACCTTC. This encodes CASSLDTYGYTF.